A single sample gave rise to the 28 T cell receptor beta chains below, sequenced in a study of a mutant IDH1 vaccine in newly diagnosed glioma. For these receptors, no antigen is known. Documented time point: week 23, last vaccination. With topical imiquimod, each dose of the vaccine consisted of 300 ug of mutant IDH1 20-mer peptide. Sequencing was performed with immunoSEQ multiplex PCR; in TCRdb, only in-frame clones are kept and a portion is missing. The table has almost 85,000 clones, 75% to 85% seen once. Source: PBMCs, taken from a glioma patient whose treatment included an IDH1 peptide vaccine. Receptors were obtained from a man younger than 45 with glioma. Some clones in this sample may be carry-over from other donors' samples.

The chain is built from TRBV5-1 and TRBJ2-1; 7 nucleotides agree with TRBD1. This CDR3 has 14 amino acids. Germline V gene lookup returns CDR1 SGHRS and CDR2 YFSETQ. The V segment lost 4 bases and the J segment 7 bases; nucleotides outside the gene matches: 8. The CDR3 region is CASSPGTATNEQFF. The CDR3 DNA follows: TGCGCCAGCAGCCCCGGGACAGCCACGAATGAGCAGTTCTTC.

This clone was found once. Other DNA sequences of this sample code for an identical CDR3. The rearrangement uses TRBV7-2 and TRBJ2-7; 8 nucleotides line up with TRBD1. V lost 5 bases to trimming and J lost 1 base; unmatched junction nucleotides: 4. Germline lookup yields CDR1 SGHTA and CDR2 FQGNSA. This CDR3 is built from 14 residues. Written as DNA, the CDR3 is TGTGCCAGCAGCCCCCGGACAGGGTCCTACGAGCAGTACTTC. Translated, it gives CASSPRTGSYEQYF.

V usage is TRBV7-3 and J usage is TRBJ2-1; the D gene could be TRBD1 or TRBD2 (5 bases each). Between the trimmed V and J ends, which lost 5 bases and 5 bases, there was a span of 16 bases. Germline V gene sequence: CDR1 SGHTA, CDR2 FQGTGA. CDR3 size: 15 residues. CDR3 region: CASSVGTAPNNEQFF. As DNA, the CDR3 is TGTGCCAGCAGCGTGGGGACGGCCCCTAACAATGAGCAGTTCTTC.

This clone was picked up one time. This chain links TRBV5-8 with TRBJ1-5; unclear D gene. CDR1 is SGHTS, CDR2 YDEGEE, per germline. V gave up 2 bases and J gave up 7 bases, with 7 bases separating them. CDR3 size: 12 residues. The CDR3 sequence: CASSFDEQPQHF. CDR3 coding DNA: TGTGCCAGCAGCTTCGACGAGCAGCCCCAGCATTTT. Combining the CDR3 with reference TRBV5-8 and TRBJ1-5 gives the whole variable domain EAGVTQSPTHLIKTRGQQATLRCSPISGHTSVYWYQQALGLGLQFLLWYDEGEERNRGNFPPRFSGRQFPNYSSELNVNALELEDSALYLCASSFDEQPQHFGDGTRLSIL.

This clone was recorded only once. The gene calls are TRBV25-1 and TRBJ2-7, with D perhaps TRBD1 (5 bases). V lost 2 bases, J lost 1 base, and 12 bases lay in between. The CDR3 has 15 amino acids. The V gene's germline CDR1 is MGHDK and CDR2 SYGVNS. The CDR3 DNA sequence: TGTGCCAGCAGTGAACGCAGGGTAGCTTCCTACGAGCAGTACTTC. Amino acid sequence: CASSERRVASYEQYF.

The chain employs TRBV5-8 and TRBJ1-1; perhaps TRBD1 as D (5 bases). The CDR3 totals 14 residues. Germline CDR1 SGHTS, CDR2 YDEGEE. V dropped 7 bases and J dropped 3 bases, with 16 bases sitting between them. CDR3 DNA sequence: TGTGCCAGCGGGACTCGGGTGGGTTACACTGAAGCTTTCTTT. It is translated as CASGTRVGYTEAFF.

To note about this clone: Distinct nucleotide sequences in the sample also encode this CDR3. DNA of the CDR3: TGTGCCAGCAGCTTAGGAGGGGTAAATGAGCAGTTCTTC. Amino acid sequence: CASSLGGVNEQFF. The rearrangement uses TRBV7-2 and TRBJ2-1, with D possibly called TRBD1 or TRBD2 (5 bases each). The V end was cut by 1 base, the J end by 7 bases, with 8 bases between. The CDR3 length is 13 residues. Germline V CDR1 and CDR2: SGHTA, FQGNSA.

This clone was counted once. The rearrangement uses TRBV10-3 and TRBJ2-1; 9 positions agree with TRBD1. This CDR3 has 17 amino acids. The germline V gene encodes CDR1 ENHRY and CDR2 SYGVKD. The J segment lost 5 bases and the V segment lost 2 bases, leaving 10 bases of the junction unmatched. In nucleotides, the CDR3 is TGTGCCATCAGTGAGATACCGGGACAGGGAGTCGACAATGAGCAGTTCTTC. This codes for CAISEIPGQGVDNEQFF.

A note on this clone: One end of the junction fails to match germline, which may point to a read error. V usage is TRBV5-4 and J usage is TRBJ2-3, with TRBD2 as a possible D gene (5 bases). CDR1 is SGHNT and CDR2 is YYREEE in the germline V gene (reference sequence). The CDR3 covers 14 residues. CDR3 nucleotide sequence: TGTGCCAGCAGCTTGAGCCCTAGCACAGATACGCAGTACTTT. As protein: CASSLSPSTDTQYF.

The chain's CDR3 is CSPTAYNEQFF. For the CDR3, the DNA is TGCAGCCCAACAGCCTACAATGAGCAGTTCTTC. The rearrangement uses TRBV20-1 and TRBJ2-1; no clear D gene. This CDR3 has 11 amino acids. Germline CDR1 DFQATT, CDR2 SNEGSKA (reference sequence).

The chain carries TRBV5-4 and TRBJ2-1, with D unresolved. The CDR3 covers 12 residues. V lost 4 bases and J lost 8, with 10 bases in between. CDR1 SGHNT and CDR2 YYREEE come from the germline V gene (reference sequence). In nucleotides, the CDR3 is TGTGCCAGCAGCCCCGGTTTGTATGAGCAGTTCTTC. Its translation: CASSPGLYEQFF.

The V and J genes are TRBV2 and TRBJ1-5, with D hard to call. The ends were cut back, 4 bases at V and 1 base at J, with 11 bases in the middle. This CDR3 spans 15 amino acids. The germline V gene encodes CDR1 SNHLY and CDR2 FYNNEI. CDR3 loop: CASSGSAGSNQPQHF. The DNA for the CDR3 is TGTGCCAGCAGTGGGTCGGCGGGGAGCAATCAGCCCCAGCATTTT.

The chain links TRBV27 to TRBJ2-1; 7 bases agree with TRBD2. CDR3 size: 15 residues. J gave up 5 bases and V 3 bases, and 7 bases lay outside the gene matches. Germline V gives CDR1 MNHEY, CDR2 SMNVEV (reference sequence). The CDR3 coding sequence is TGTGCCAGCAGTTTGGGGGGGTTTCTCCACAATGAGCAGTTCTTC. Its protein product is CASSLGGFLHNEQFF.

The CDR3 here is CAWSRDSYEQYF. The DNA of the CDR3 is TGTGCCTGGAGTAGAGACAGCTACGAGCAGTACTTC. The chain combines TRBV30 with TRBJ2-7, with D possibly being TRBD1 (5 bases). Germline V gene lookup returns CDR1 GTSNPN and CDR2 SVGIG (reference sequence). CDR3 length: 12 residues. With 2 bases removed from V and 3 bases from J, the gap between germline ends came to 8 bases.

CDR3 bases: TGTGCCAGCAGTTACTCGGCGATGAGAGAGCAGTTCTTC. Amino acids: CASSYSAMREQFF. This sequence joins TRBV6-6 and TRBJ2-1; the D is unclear. CDR3 length: 13 residues. V was trimmed by 0 bases and J by 10 bases, leaving 10 bases between them. CDR1 MNHNY and CDR2 SVGAGI come from the germline V gene (reference sequence).

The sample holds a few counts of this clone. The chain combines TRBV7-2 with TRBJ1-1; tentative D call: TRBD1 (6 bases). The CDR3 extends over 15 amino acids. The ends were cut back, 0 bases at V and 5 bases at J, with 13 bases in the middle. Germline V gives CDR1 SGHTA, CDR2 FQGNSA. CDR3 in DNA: TGTGCCAGCAGCTTAGCCGGGGGGCTAGGAACTGAAGCTTTCTTT. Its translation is CASSLAGGLGTEAFF.

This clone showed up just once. The chain's CDR3 is CASSDKPYEQYF. The CDR3 DNA reads TGTGCCAGCAGCGATAAACCCTACGAGCAGTACTTC. The gene calls are TRBV28 and TRBJ2-7; D is uncertain. Germline lookup yields CDR1 MDHEN and CDR2 SYDVKM. This CDR3 has 12 amino acids. The ends were cut back, 6 bases at V and 2 bases at J, with 8 bases in the middle.

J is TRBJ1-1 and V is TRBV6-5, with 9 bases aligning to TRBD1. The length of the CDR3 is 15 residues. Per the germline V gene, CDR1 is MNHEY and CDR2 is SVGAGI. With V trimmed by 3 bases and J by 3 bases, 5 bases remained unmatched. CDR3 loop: CASSYKTGGDTEAFF. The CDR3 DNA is TGTGCCAGCAGTTATAAGACAGGGGGGGACACTGAAGCTTTCTTT.

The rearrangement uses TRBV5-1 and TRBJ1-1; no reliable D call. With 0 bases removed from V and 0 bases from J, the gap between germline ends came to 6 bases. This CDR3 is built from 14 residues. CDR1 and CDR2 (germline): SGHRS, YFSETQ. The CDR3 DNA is TGCGCCAGCAGCTTGGCCACACTGAACACTGAAGCTTTCTTT. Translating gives CASSLATLNTEAFF.

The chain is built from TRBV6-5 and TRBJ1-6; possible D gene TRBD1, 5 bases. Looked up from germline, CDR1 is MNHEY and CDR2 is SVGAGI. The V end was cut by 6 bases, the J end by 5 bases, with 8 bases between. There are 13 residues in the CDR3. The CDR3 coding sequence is TGTGCCAGCAGGGGGACGGATAATTCACCCCTCCACTTT. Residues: CASRGTDNSPLHF.

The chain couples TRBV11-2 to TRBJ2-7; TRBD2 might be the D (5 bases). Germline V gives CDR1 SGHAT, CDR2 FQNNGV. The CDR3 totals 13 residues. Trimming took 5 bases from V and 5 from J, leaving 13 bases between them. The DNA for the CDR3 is TGTGCCAGCAGCAACACTAGATCCGACGAGCAGTACTTC. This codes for CASSNTRSDEQYF.

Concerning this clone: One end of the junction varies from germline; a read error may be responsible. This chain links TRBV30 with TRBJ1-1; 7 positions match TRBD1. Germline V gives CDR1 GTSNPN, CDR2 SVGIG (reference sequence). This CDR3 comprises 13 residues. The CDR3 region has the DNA TGTGCCTGGAGTTGGAGGGGGCTCACTGAAGCTTCCTTT. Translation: CAWSWRGLTEASF.

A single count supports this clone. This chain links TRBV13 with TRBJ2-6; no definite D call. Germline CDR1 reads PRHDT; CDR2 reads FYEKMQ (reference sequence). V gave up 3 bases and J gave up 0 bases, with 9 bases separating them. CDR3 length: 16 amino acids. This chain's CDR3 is CASSFGPGSGANVLTF. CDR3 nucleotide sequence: TGTGCCAGCAGCTTCGGCCCGGGCTCTGGGGCCAACGTCCTGACTTTC.

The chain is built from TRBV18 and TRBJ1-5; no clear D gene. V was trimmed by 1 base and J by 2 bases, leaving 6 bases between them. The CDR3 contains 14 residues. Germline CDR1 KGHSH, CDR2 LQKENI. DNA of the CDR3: TGTGCCAGCTCACCACGAGCGGGCAATCAGCCCCAGCATTTT. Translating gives CASSPRAGNQPQHF. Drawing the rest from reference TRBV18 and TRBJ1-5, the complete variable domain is NAGVMQNPRHLVRRRGQEARLRCSPMKGHSHVYWYRQLPEEGLKFMVYLQKENIIDESGMPKERFSAEFPKEGPSILRIQQVVRGDSAAYFCASSPRAGNQPQHFGDGTRLSIL.

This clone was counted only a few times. CDR3 bases: TGTGCCAGCAGCCCTATAGTTGGCAATCAGCCCCAGCATTTT. It codes for CASSPIVGNQPQHF. The rearrangement uses TRBV27 and TRBJ1-5; D not certain. Germline assignment: CDR1 MNHEY and CDR2 SMNVEV (reference sequence). Trimming pared 6 bases from V and 2 bases from J, leaving 11 bases between. The CDR3 extends over 14 amino acids.

CDR3 region: CASSPRGAGSNEKLFF. CDR3 coding DNA: TGCGCCAGCAGCCCGAGAGGGGCAGGATCTAATGAAAAACTGTTTTTT. V gene TRBV5-1 combines with J gene TRBJ1-4, with a weak D call TRBD1 (5 bases). Trimming left V 4 bases short and J 3 bases short, with 16 bases between. The CDR3 has 16 amino acids. Germline lookup yields CDR1 SGHRS and CDR2 YFSETQ.

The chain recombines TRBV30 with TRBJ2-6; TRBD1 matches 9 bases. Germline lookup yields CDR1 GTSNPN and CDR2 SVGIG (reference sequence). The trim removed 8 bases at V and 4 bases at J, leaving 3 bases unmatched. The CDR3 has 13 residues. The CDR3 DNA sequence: TGTGCCGGGGACAGGGTCGGGGCCAACGTCCTGACTTTC. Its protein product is CAGDRVGANVLTF.

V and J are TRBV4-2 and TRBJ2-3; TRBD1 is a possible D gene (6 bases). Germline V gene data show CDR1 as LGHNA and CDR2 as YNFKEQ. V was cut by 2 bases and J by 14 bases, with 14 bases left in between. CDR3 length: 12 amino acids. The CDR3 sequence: CASSQPRGQPYF. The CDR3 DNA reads TGTGCCAGCAGCCAACCTAGGGGACAACCGTATTTT.